One and the same sample provided the 26 T cell receptor beta chains below, sequenced in a study of blood T cell repertoires in COVID-19 (dated by TCRdb to about 2020). Library creation used the immunoSEQ multiplex PCR assay. The source is immuneACCESS, and TCRdb retained only in-frame sequences with V and J called. Part of the clones is not carried over; for the studies checked, unresolved V genes explain less than half of this, and the remainder is unexplained. The sample yields hundreds of thousands of clones; roughly nine tenths were counted once. The ten most abundant clones make up roughly 1% of the sample. Sequencing was performed on peripheral blood. The source is a man between 18 and 35 years old with COVID-19, enrolled during active disease.

This sequence joins TRBV28 and TRBJ2-7; 7 bases map to TRBD1. This CDR3 has 13 residues. Germline V lookup: CDR1 MDHEN, CDR2 SYDVKM. The junction had 2 bases not matched to a gene; V was cut back by 6 bases and J by 0 bases. The CDR3 DNA reads as TGTGCCAGCAGGGACAGGATCTCCTACGAGCAGTACTTC. Translated, it gives CASRDRISYEQYF.

The chain uses TRBV5-4 and TRBJ2-5; 7 positions agree with TRBD1. Germline values: CDR1 SGHNT, CDR2 YYREEE (reference sequence). There are 15 residues in the CDR3. J was trimmed by 1 base and V by 1 base; bases with no gene match: 4. The CDR3 DNA follows: TGTGCCAGCAGCTTGTTTACAGGGGCCCAAGAGACCCAGTACTTC. It translates to CASSLFTGAQETQYF.

The table lists this clone with a few counts. The rearrangement joins TRBV5-1 to TRBJ2-7; 7 bases line up with TRBD2. CDR1 and CDR2 (germline): SGHRS, YFSETQ. CDR3 length: 14 residues. Trimming cost V 4 bases and J 6 bases; bases outside gene matches: 10. CDR3 region: CASSLSGTRFEQYF. The CDR3 coding sequence is TGCGCCAGCAGCCTAAGCGGGACCCGGTTCGAGCAGTACTTC. Full variable domain (remainder filled in from reference TRBV5-1 and TRBJ2-7): KAGVTQTPRYLIKTRGQQVTLSCSPISGHRSVSWYQQTPGQGLQFLFEYFSETQRNKGNFPGRFSGRQFSNSRSEMNVSTLELGDSALYLCASSLSGTRFEQYFGPGTRLTVT.

V usage is TRBV6-5 and J usage is TRBJ2-5; possible D gene TRBD2, 6 bases. This CDR3 contains 15 residues. The V end was cut by 0 bases, the J end by 1 base, with 9 bases between. Germline CDR1 is MNHEY and CDR2 is SVGAGI. CDR3 loop: CASSYSMGGQETQYF. The CDR3 nucleotides read TGTGCCAGCAGTTACTCGATGGGAGGCCAAGAGACCCAGTACTTC.

The genes are TRBV4-1 and TRBJ2-3; 8 positions match TRBD2. Per the germline V gene, CDR1 is MGHRA and CDR2 is YSYEKL. The junction had 6 bases not matched to a gene; V was cut back by 0 bases and J by 4 bases. The CDR3 loop spans 16 amino acids. The DNA for the CDR3 is TGCGCCAGCAGCCAAGAAGGGACTAGAGGGGCAGATACGCAGTATTTT. Protein: CASSQEGTRGADTQYF.

This sequence joins TRBV5-6 and TRBJ1-4; a possible D gene is TRBD1 (5 bases). The germline gives CDR1 SGHDT, CDR2 YYEEEE. V was clipped by 1 base and J by 8 bases, with 12 bases between them. The CDR3 contains 14 residues. This CDR3 is CASSLQGEMEKLFF. The CDR3 nucleotides read TGTGCCAGCAGCTTGCAGGGCGAAATGGAAAAACTGTTTTTT.

Written as DNA, the CDR3 is TGTGCCAGCAGTGTCCCGGGACAGGGGACTAGCGGGGGGACCTACGAGCAGTACTTC. It yields the protein CASSVPGQGTSGGTYEQYF. This rearrangement joins TRBV6-1 to TRBJ2-7, with 15 nucleotides matching TRBD2. The ends lost 4 bases at V and 2 bases at J; junction bases unmatched: 12. CDR1 is MNHNS, CDR2 SASEGT, per germline. CDR3 length: 19 residues.

The rearrangement joins TRBV11-3 to TRBJ2-2; 9 positions agree with TRBD2. This CDR3 comprises 17 residues. From germline, CDR1 is SGHNT and CDR2 YENEEA. J was trimmed by 2 bases and V by 0 bases; bases with no gene match: 4. CDR3 region: CASSLERGGPNTGELFF. In DNA form, the CDR3 reads TGTGCCAGCAGCTTAGAGCGGGGGGGCCCAAACACCGGGGAGCTGTTTTTT. Looking up the rest from reference TRBV11-3 and TRBJ2-2 gives the full variable domain: EAGVVQSPRYKIIEKKQPVAFWCNPISGHNTLYWYLQNLGQGPELLIRYENEEAVDDSQLPKDRFSAERLKGVDSTLKIQPAELGDSAVYLCASSLERGGPNTGELFFGEGSRLTVL.

The chain recombines TRBV19 with TRBJ2-5, with D perhaps TRBD1 (6 bases). Deletions cut 1 base from V and 5 bases from J, with 14 bases between. Germline V gives CDR1 LNHDA, CDR2 SQIVND (reference sequence). This CDR3 has 15 residues. The CDR3 protein is CASSIAGQGTETQYF. DNA of the CDR3: TGTGCCAGTAGTATAGCAGGGCAGGGGACGGAGACCCAGTACTTC.

The V call is TRBV6-5, the J call TRBJ2-7; D possibly corresponds to TRBD1 (6 bases). The CDR3 consists of 13 residues. V gave up 6 bases and J gave up 0 bases, with 9 bases separating them. Germline lookup yields CDR1 MNHEY and CDR2 SVGAGI. CDR3 residues: CASSRGSSYEQYF. CDR3 in DNA: TGTGCCAGCAGCAGGGGTAGCTCCTACGAGCAGTACTTC.

The J gene is TRBJ1-1, the V gene TRBV10-2; tentative D call: TRBD1 (6 bases). Trimming left V 0 bases short and J 3 bases short, with 11 bases between. Germline V lookup: CDR1 WSHSY, CDR2 SAAADI. The CDR3 runs 15 residues. Here the CDR3 reads CASSESAGADTEAFF. The CDR3 region has the DNA TGCGCCAGCAGTGAGTCGGCAGGGGCGGACACTGAAGCTTTCTTT.

The rearrangement links TRBV5-1 to TRBJ1-1, with a weak D call TRBD1 (6 bases). V dropped 0 bases and J dropped 1 base, with 13 bases sitting between them. Germline loops: CDR1 SGHRS, CDR2 YFSETQ. CDR3 length: 16 amino acids. In nucleotides, the CDR3 is TGCGCCAGCAGCTTGGCCGACAGGACTTCGAACACTGAAGCTTTCTTT. Translating it yields CASSLADRTSNTEAFF.

J is TRBJ1-2 and V is TRBV5-1; D gene ambiguous. Per the germline V gene, CDR1 is SGHRS and CDR2 is YFSETQ. There are 12 residues in the CDR3. V was trimmed by 4 bases and J by 8 bases, leaving 12 bases between them. The CDR3 nucleotides read TGCGCCAGCAGCCCGACGGGGAGGGGCTACACCTTC. Its protein is CASSPTGRGYTF.

The chain employs TRBV15 and TRBJ2-5; TRBD2 matches at 15 bases. V was pared by 2 bases and J by 2 bases, with 9 bases of the junction left unmatched. Germline V lookup: CDR1 LNHNV, CDR2 YYDKDF (reference sequence). The CDR3 contains 19 residues. The CDR3 DNA follows: TGTGCCACCAGCAGACCCGGACTAGCGGGAGGGCCCAGGCAAGAGACCCAGTACTTC. The encoded protein is CATSRPGLAGGPRQETQYF.

The genes are TRBV2 and TRBJ1-3; no firm D call. The CDR3 runs 12 residues. Germline values: CDR1 SNHLY, CDR2 FYNNEI. The V end lost 8 bases, the J end lost 4 bases, and 9 bases lay between the germline ends. This CDR3 is CASGTGGNTIYF. The CDR3 bases are TGTGCCAGCGGCACCGGGGGAAACACCATATATTTT.

The V call is TRBV20-1, the J call TRBJ2-1, with 9 bases fitting TRBD1. The CDR3 contains 11 residues. V was clipped by 6 bases and J by 12 bases; unmatched bases: 6. Germline CDR1 is DFQATT and CDR2 is SNEGSKA (reference sequence). For the CDR3, the DNA is TGCAGTGCCCAGAACAGGGGGCCGCAGTTCTTC. Encoded protein: CSAQNRGPQFF.

The rearrangement joins TRBV5-1 to TRBJ1-4, with 7 bases matching TRBD1. Per the germline V gene, CDR1 is SGHRS and CDR2 is YFSETQ. The CDR3 loop spans 15 amino acids. Trimming removed 0 bases from V and 8 bases from J; junction bases left unmatched: 7. The CDR3 DNA follows: TGCGCCAGCAGCTTGGTCGGGGACAGTCACGAAAAACTGTTTTTT. Amino acids: CASSLVGDSHEKLFF.

The rearrangement uses TRBV6-5 and TRBJ2-1; TRBD2 is a possible D gene (6 bases). V was cut by 7 bases and J by 8 bases, with 15 bases left in between. CDR3 length: 13 residues. Germline CDR1 reads MNHEY; CDR2 reads SVGAGI. The CDR3 DNA reads TGTGCCAGCATTCGAGGGTCGGGAGATGAGCAGTTCTTC. It encodes CASIRGSGDEQFF.

The genes are TRBV2 and TRBJ1-2, with unresolved D. The CDR3 totals 16 residues. V lost 6 bases and J 3 bases, leaving 20 bases between the germline ends. The germline CDR1 and CDR2 sequences are SNHLY and FYNNEI. The CDR3 DNA reads TGTGCCAGCAGCGAGGGCGGAACAGAAATATACTATGGCTACACCTTC. It translates to CASSEGGTEIYYGYTF.

CDR3 region: CAWSEGTSGYNEQFF. The CDR3 coding sequence is TGTGCCTGGAGTGAAGGGACTAGCGGGTACAATGAGCAGTTCTTC. This sequence joins TRBV30 and TRBJ2-1; 12 bases agree with TRBD2. Trimming took 1 base from V and 4 from J; bases not matched to a gene: 2. The CDR3 is made up of 15 amino acids. Looked up from germline, CDR1 is GTSNPN and CDR2 is SVGIG (reference sequence).

The chain links TRBV29-1 to TRBJ2-1; maybe TRBD2 (5 bases). Germline CDR1 reads SQVTM; CDR2 reads ANQGSEA. Trimming stripped 4 bases from V and 9 bases from J, with 10 bases between. The CDR3 sequence is 11 residues long. The CDR3 is CSVASPGEQFF. The CDR3 bases are TGCAGCGTTGCTAGCCCGGGTGAGCAGTTCTTC.

This chain joins TRBV21-1 and TRBJ2-7; no check of the table's D call, TRBD2, against the DNA was made. TRBV21-1 is termed a pseudogene. The CDR3 spans 15 residues. The CDR3 protein is CASSKKNGSPYEQYF. The DNA for the CDR3 is TGTGCCAGCAGCAAAAAAAACGGTTCCCCCTACGAGCAGTACTTC.

In this sample, this clone turned up once. This specimen includes other DNA sequences encoding the same CDR3. The chain carries TRBV5-1 and TRBJ2-5, with D unclear. Looked up from germline, CDR1 is SGHRS and CDR2 is YFSETQ. This CDR3 region has 11 residues. Trimming took off 4 bases at V and 4 bases at J, with 5 bases between the two ends. For the CDR3, the DNA is TGCGCCAGCAGCCTCAGAGAGACCCAGTACTTC. Translating gives CASSLRETQYF.

This chain joins TRBV9 and TRBJ2-7, with D perhaps matching TRBD2 (5 bases). Germline V gene data show CDR1 as SGDLS and CDR2 as YYNGEE. Trimming stripped 2 bases from V and 0 bases from J, with 12 bases between. This CDR3 has 15 amino acids. DNA of the CDR3: TGTGCCAGCAGCGTTGGTAGCGCATTCTCCTACGAGCAGTACTTC. Its protein product is CASSVGSAFSYEQYF.

This chain connects TRBV19 to TRBJ2-7, with D unclear. Trimming removed 3 bases from V and 2 bases from J, with 14 bases in between. Per germline, CDR1 LNHDA and CDR2 SQIVND (reference sequence). This CDR3 has 15 residues. The CDR3 nucleotides are TGTGCCAGTAGTATCTCTTCGGCCAGCGCCTACGAGCAGTACTTC. Residues: CASSISSASAYEQYF.

The chain has TRBV4-1 and TRBJ2-1; 13 bases align to TRBD2. V shed 1 base, J shed 0 bases, and the junction held 12 bases outside the gene matches. CDR1 and CDR2 from the germline V gene are MGHRA and YSYEKL. The CDR3 is made up of 21 amino acids. CDR3 DNA sequence: TGCGCCAGCAGCCAAGGCCGATGGACTAGCGGGGGCCCTAGCTCCTACAATGAGCAGTTCTTC. It codes for CASSQGRWTSGGPSSYNEQFF.